A selection of T cell receptor beta chains follows, all from one sample in a study of blood T cell repertoires in COVID-19. Sequenced by immunoSEQ multiplex PCR; TCRdb stores in-frame clones only, minus some. Altogether over 300,000 clones are present, roughly 90% being singletons, with the ten largest covering under 8%. Sequencing was done on a sample of peripheral blood. The receptors here all came from a man aged 18 to 35 who had recovered from COVID-19. CDR3s include the opening cysteine and the closing phenylalanine or tryptophan.

j_call,v_call,cdr3_aa
TRBJ2-5,TRBV29-1,CSVEDWGRTQYF
TRBJ2-7,TRBV6-5,CASSAGQGGYSEQYF
TRBJ2-7,TRBV21-1,CASSKRVFGGPLAYEQYF
TRBJ2-1,TRBV7-3,CASSYIGQYNEQFF
TRBJ2-7,TRBV6-2/TRBV6-3,CASSSGYSYEQYF
TRBJ2-2,TRBV19,CASSIWTGNTGELFF
TRBJ2-2,TRBV19,CASLDGTGELFF
TRBJ1-2,TRBV19,CASSTGQGLTNYGYTF
TRBJ2-6,TRBV19,CASSHKGAGANVLTF
TRBJ1-4,TRBV6-5,CASMEDVRAEKLFF
TRBJ2-7,TRBV6-4,CASSPRQGWGQYF
TRBJ2-6,TRBV6-2/TRBV6-3,CASSDDRAPGANVLTF
TRBJ2-5,TRBV7-9,CASSLGLDVRETQYF
TRBJ2-1,TRBV19,CASSISQGYNEQFF
TRBJ1-4,TRBV5-6,CASSLWQAPSATNEKLFF
TRBJ2-7,TRBV29-1,CSVEVSDRDYEQYF
TRBJ2-7,TRBV5-1,CASSLPGQVYEQYF
TRBJ2-1,TRBV24-1,CATSDPTGTGDNEQFF
TRBJ2-6,TRBV5-4,CASRDLTGLLMSSGANVLTF
TRBJ2-5,TRBV24-1,CATSEAGSRETQYF